The clone carrying this T cell receptor (beta chain) was observed a single time. The antigen remains undetermined. The CDR3 covers 14 residues. The V gene lost 6 bases and the J gene lost 1 base, with 13 bases spanning the gap. The germline V gene has CDR1 MNHEY and CDR2 SMNVEV (reference sequence). Treatment described: roughly ten-day PBMC culture with coronavirus spike peptide pools or control peptides (ViraFEST assay). This sample was included in a study of vaccination and CD4 T cells after COVID-19. Study in general: Overlapping spike peptides from SARS-CoV-2, HCoV-NL63, HCoV-OC43 and HCoV-229E served to stimulate the cells.

Oncomine TCR Beta short-read sequencing was applied to DNA from cultured CD4+ T cells. TCRdb processed the PCR reads anew with MiXCR; each CDR3 protein has one entry. The sample lists around 20,000 distinct CDR3 sequences, about 56% seen once, with more than 7% in the top ten. V and J are TRBV27 and TRBJ2-7; D unclear. The starting material was CD4+ T cells from blood, cultured in vitro, obtained before SARS-CoV-2 vaccination. This receptor was obtained from a human donor who had recovered from COVID-19. In DNA, the CDR3 is TGTGCCAGCAGGTTGTGGGTCGGGTCCTACGAGCAGTACTTC. This codes for CASRLWVGSYEQYF.